This TCR beta chain was observed in a study of radiation and T cells in renal cell carcinoma. Time point defined: blood 2 weeks post-SBRT. The sample's treatment: 15 Gy SBRT to primary tumor, nephrectomy 4 weeks later. The patient's renal cell carcinoma had clear cell pathology. Findings and limits, study-wide: From baseline, blood top tumor clonotypes peaked at 2 weeks post-radiation.

Germline CDR1 is MNHNS and CDR2 is SASEGT. The CDR3 runs 15 residues. The V and J ends lost 3 bases and 3 bases, in that order; junction bases with no gene match: 4. Profiling relied on immunoSEQ multiplex PCR, and the TCRdb table lists in-frame clones only, not all of them. Of over 55,000 clones listed, roughly 79% are singletons. Concerning this clone: Its target is unknown.

The receptor comes from a man in his 60s with renal cell carcinoma. This rearrangement joins TRBV6-1 to TRBJ2-1; TRBD2 agrees at 8 bases. This specimen consisted of blood, obtained from a patient whose treatment included radiotherapy and nephrectomy. CDR3 amino acids: CASSEWLAGYNEQFF. CDR3 coding DNA: TGTGCCAGCAGTGAGTGGCTAGCGGGCTACAATGAGCAGTTCTTC.